This T cell receptor beta chain was sequenced in a study of shared clonotypes between healthy human individuals. Germline V CDR1 and CDR2: MDHEN, SYDVKM. V was pared by 1 base and J by 4 bases, with 14 bases between. The CDR3 has 16 amino acids. Method: immunoSEQ multiplex PCR; TCRdb's copy keeps in-frame clones and lacks some. The sample records approximately 180,000 clones, around 93% being singletons. The chain links TRBV28 to TRBJ1-3, with a tentative D call TRBD1 (6 bases). The sequence derives from a woman aged 25 to 39 in good health. The source material was naive CD4+ T cells sorted from blood. As for subset: CD45RA+ positively selected. The CDR3: CASSLYGQTGGNTIYF. The CDR3, as DNA: TGTGCCAGCAGTTTATACGGACAGACTGGAGGAAACACCATATATTTT.